The 25 T cell receptor beta chains below were found in one sample sequenced in a study of blood T cell repertoires in COVID-19. Measured with immunoSEQ multiplex PCR; TCRdb has only the in-frame clones, and not every one. The sample has approximately 200,000 clones; approximately 81% are singletons. The sequenced sample consisted of PBMCs or T cells enriched from blood (not recorded which). All receptors derive from a man aged 35 to 55 who had recovered from COVID-19.

This chain joins TRBV7-8 and TRBJ1-1; a weak D match, TRBD1 (5 bases). The CDR3 consists of 15 residues. Germline V gives CDR1 SGHVS, CDR2 FQNEAQ. V gave up 0 bases and J gave up 5 bases, with 13 bases separating them. The CDR3 DNA is TGTGCCAGCAGCTTAGCCAGAGACAGCCAGACTGAAGCTTTCTTT. This encodes CASSLARDSQTEAFF.

V usage is TRBV10-3 and J usage is TRBJ1-3, with D perhaps matching TRBD1 (5 bases). The CDR3 contains 15 residues. Looked up from germline, CDR1 is ENHRY and CDR2 is SYGVKD. Trimming shortened V by 7 bases and J by 0 bases, and 13 bases separated the two germline ends. The CDR3 DNA reads as TGTGCCATCACCGCGGGGGAACTCTCTGGAAACACCATATATTTT. This sequence encodes CAITAGELSGNTIYF.

CDR3 in amino acids: CASSRGQGAGNTIYF. CDR3 nucleotides: TGTGCCAGTAGTCGGGGACAGGGGGCCGGAAACACCATATATTTT. V is TRBV19 and J is TRBJ1-3, with 12 bases aligning to TRBD1. Germline V gene data show CDR1 as LNHDA and CDR2 as SQIVND (reference sequence). V trimming: 5 bases; J trimming: 4 bases; junction bases outside the gene matches: 3. The CDR3 is 15 amino acids.

The chain has TRBV2 and TRBJ2-2, with TRBD1 identical over 10 bases. Germline-derived CDR1 and CDR2 are SNHLY and FYNNEI. Trimming took 2 bases from V and 3 from J; bases not matched to a gene: 3. This CDR3 has 16 residues. This CDR3 reads CASSERQGAYTGELFF. In DNA, the CDR3 is TGTGCCAGCAGTGAACGACAGGGGGCGTACACCGGGGAGCTGTTTTTT.

This sequence joins TRBV4-1 and TRBJ1-2; D is undetermined. Germline V lookup: CDR1 MGHRA, CDR2 YSYEKL. With 1 base removed from V and 1 base from J, the gap between germline ends came to 7 bases. This CDR3 spans 14 amino acids. The CDR3 DNA follows: TGCGCCAGCAGCCAAGCTGCAGTTAACTATGGCTACACCTTC. Translating gives CASSQAAVNYGYTF.

The V gene is TRBV19, the J gene TRBJ1-1; TRBD1 agrees at 8 bases. The ends lost 4 bases at V and 2 bases at J; junction bases unmatched: 6. Germline values: CDR1 LNHDA, CDR2 SQIVND (reference sequence). The CDR3 runs 15 residues. The CDR3 coding sequence is TGTGCCAGTAGTAAAACAGGGGGTGGAAACACTGAAGCTTTCTTT. Residues: CASSKTGGGNTEAFF.

This clone was observed a handful of times. This chain joins TRBV7-3 and TRBJ2-2; TRBD2 agrees at 9 bases. The CDR3 length is 18 residues. Per germline, CDR1 SGHTA and CDR2 FQGTGA. With V trimmed by 2 bases and J by 0 bases, 7 bases remained unmatched. The CDR3 sequence is CASSLRGLAGTNTGELFF. The DNA for the CDR3 is TGTGCCAGCAGCTTACGGGGGCTAGCGGGAACGAACACCGGGGAGCTGTTTTTT.

The chain uses TRBV7-9 and TRBJ2-7, with a tentative D call TRBD1 (6 bases). Germline loops: CDR1 SEHNR, CDR2 FQNEAQ (reference sequence). The CDR3 is 14 amino acids. Trimming left V 5 bases short and J 2 bases short, with 13 bases between. In DNA form, the CDR3 reads TGTGCCAGCAGCCTCGGGACACCTCCCTACGAGCAGTACTTC. Residues: CASSLGTPPYEQYF.

V usage is TRBV28 and J usage is TRBJ1-2, with a possible D match to TRBD1 (6 bases). Trimming stripped 5 bases from V and 5 bases from J, with 15 bases between. CDR1 is MDHEN, CDR2 SYDVKM, per germline. This CDR3 comprises 14 residues. The CDR3 sequence: CASSQSRGGYGYTF. CDR3 sequence (DNA): TGTGCCAGCAGTCAGTCCAGGGGCGGGTATGGCTACACCTTC.

The CDR3 is CASSLGALNTGELFF. The CDR3 DNA reads TGCGCCAGCAGTTTGGGGGCCCTGAACACCGGGGAGCTGTTTTTT. The rearrangement links TRBV4-1 to TRBJ2-2, with D tentatively TRBD1 (6 bases). Per germline, CDR1 MGHRA and CDR2 YSYEKL. The V and J ends lost 6 bases and 1 base respectively, with 12 bases between them. The CDR3 spans 15 residues.

The J gene is TRBJ2-2, the V gene TRBV7-9, with 13 bases that match TRBD2. The germline V gene encodes CDR1 SEHNR and CDR2 FQNEAQ (reference sequence). V dropped 7 bases and J dropped 3; count of bases not matched to a gene: 5. This CDR3 contains 16 residues. In DNA form, the CDR3 reads TGTGCCAGCACCAAAGGACTAGCGGGAGACACCGGGGAGCTGTTTTTT. This translates into CASTKGLAGDTGELFF.

The J gene is TRBJ2-2, the V gene TRBV7-2, with D maybe TRBD2 (5 bases). Looked up from germline, CDR1 is SGHTA and CDR2 is FQGNSA. Trimming stripped 5 bases from V and 7 bases from J, with 20 bases between. This CDR3 comprises 16 residues. The CDR3 is CASSPHLTRADGELFF. DNA of the CDR3: TGTGCCAGCAGCCCACACCTCACTAGGGCAGACGGGGAGCTGTTTTTT.

In its sample, this clone was seen a few times. The CDR3 DNA is TGTGCCAGTAGTAACAGGGCGGCTGAAGCTTTCTTT. It codes for CASSNRAAEAFF. V is TRBV19 and J is TRBJ1-1; weak D call: TRBD1 (6 bases). The CDR3 runs 12 residues. Germline-derived CDR1 and CDR2 are LNHDA and SQIVND (reference sequence). The V and J ends lost 4 bases and 6 bases respectively, with 9 bases between them. Variable domain in full (rest from reference TRBV19 and TRBJ1-1): DGGITQSPKYLFRKEGQNVTLSCEQNLNHDAMYWYRQDPGQGLRLIYYSQIVNDFQKGDIAEGYSVSREKKESFPLTVTSAQKNPTAFYLCASSNRAAEAFFGQGTRLTVV.

This rearrangement joins TRBV7-9 to TRBJ2-2; 9 positions agree with TRBD1. The CDR3 has 18 residues. V shed 5 bases and J 7 bases; nucleotides not matched to a gene: 17. The germline CDR1 and CDR2 sequences are SEHNR and FQNEAQ (reference sequence). The CDR3 DNA follows: TGTGCCAGCAGCCCAATCTTGGCGACAGGGGGAGCGAACGGGGAGCTGTTTTTT. Protein: CASSPILATGGANGELFF.

This sequence joins TRBV7-9 and TRBJ2-3, with 7 bases fitting TRBD1. This CDR3 has 15 amino acids. The J segment lost 2 bases and the V segment lost 5 bases, leaving 7 bases of the junction unmatched. In germline, CDR1 is SEHNR, CDR2 FQNEAQ (reference sequence). CDR3 nucleotides: TGTGCCAGCAGCAAATCCGACAGGGCCACAGATACGCAGTATTTT. It specifies CASSKSDRATDTQYF.

The chain carries TRBV29-1 and TRBJ2-2; D unresolved. Trimming removed 5 bases at V and 0 bases at J, with 10 bases between. Germline CDR1 reads SQVTM; CDR2 reads ANQGSEA. The CDR3 contains 14 residues. The CDR3 loop is CSVHIVANTGELFF. In nucleotides, the CDR3 is TGCAGCGTTCACATCGTCGCGAACACCGGGGAGCTGTTTTTT.

The rearrangement links TRBV10-3 to TRBJ2-7; D perhaps matches TRBD1 (6 bases). The V gene lost 2 bases and the J gene lost 3 bases, with 8 bases spanning the gap. The CDR3 sequence is 13 residues long. Germline values: CDR1 ENHRY, CDR2 SYGVKD. The DNA of the CDR3 is TGTGCCATCAGTGAGGACAGGATCTACGAGCAGTACTTC. Amino acid sequence: CAISEDRIYEQYF.

J is TRBJ2-6 and V is TRBV30; D unresolved. The CDR3 is made up of 16 amino acids. V was pared by 3 bases and J by 0 bases, with 12 bases between. The germline V gene encodes CDR1 GTSNPN and CDR2 SVGIG (reference sequence). CDR3 sequence (DNA): TGTGCCTGGAGGACTCCCCTACTCTCTGGGGCCAACGTCCTGACTTTC. Translation gives CAWRTPLLSGANVLTF.

The chain joins TRBV11-2 to TRBJ2-5; 13 bases are shared with TRBD2. Germline assignment: CDR1 SGHAT and CDR2 FQNNGV. The CDR3 runs to 15 residues. The V gene end was trimmed by 5 bases and the J gene end by 5 bases; junction bases not matched to a gene: 5. The CDR3 nucleotides read TGTGCCAGCAGCCCGGGACTAGCGGGAACGGAGACCCAGTACTTC. Its translation: CASSPGLAGTETQYF.

This clone has a handful of counts. This sequence joins TRBV23-1 and TRBJ1-6; 9 bases map to TRBD1. TRBV23-1 is an open reading frame, and its role is uncertain. After removal of 3 bases from V and 9 bases from J, the junction contained 12 bases not matched to a gene. The CDR3 covers 17 residues. CDR3 protein: CASSQSGTGRLVSPLHF. Here the CDR3 DNA reads TGCGCCAGCAGTCAGTCCGGGACAGGGAGGTTGGTTTCACCCCTCCACTTT.

The genes are TRBV15 and TRBJ2-6; weak D call: TRBD1 (6 bases). This CDR3 comprises 16 residues. Germline CDR1 is LNHNV and CDR2 is YYDKDF (reference sequence). Trimming shortened V by 6 bases and J by 0 bases, and 12 bases separated the two germline ends. DNA for the CDR3: TGTGCCACCAGTCCAGGGGCGAGCTCTGGGGCCAACGTCCTGACTTTC. Its translation is CATSPGASSGANVLTF.

V gene TRBV15 combines with J gene TRBJ1-2; D gene uncertain. The CDR3 spans 15 residues. V was cut by 0 bases and J by 0 bases, with 8 bases left in between. The germline V gene encodes CDR1 LNHNV and CDR2 YYDKDF (reference sequence). The CDR3 loop reads CATSRDRHANYGYTF. The DNA for the CDR3 is TGTGCCACCAGCAGAGACAGACATGCTAACTATGGCTACACCTTC.

The chain uses TRBV4-3 and TRBJ2-5; TRBD1 matches 9 bases. The CDR3 totals 15 residues. The V gene's germline CDR1 is LGHNA and CDR2 YSLEER. Trimming removed 3 bases from V and 5 bases from J; junction bases left unmatched: 7. The CDR3 nucleotides are TGCGCCAGCAGCCAGTCACAGGGGGCTAGGGAGACCCAGTACTTC. Protein sequence: CASSQSQGARETQYF.

The rearrangement links TRBV4-1 to TRBJ2-7, with D possibly matching TRBD1 (5 bases). Trimming left V 0 bases short and J 5 bases short, with 11 bases between. CDR1 is MGHRA, CDR2 YSYEKL, per germline. This CDR3 has 14 amino acids. The CDR3 DNA reads TGCGCCAGCAGCCAAGATCCGAGGACACACGAGCAGTACTTC. Its translation: CASSQDPRTHEQYF.

J is TRBJ2-1 and V is TRBV11-2, with 9 bases aligning to TRBD2. The germline gives CDR1 SGHAT, CDR2 FQNNGV. The CDR3 spans 19 residues. V lost 2 bases and J lost 4; bases outside the gene matches: 15. This chain's CDR3 is CASSLTGGMTSGMYNEQFF. The CDR3 bases are TGTGCCAGCAGCTTAACGGGGGGGATGACTAGCGGTATGTACAATGAGCAGTTCTTC.